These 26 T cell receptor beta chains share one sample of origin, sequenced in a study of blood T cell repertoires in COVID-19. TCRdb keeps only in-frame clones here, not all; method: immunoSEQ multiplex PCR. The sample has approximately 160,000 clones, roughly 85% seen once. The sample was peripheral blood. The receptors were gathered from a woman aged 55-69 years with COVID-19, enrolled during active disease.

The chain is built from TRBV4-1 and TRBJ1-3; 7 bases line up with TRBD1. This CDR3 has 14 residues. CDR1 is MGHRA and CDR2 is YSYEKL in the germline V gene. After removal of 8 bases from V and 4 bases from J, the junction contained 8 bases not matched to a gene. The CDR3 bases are TGCGCCAGCCAAGACAGGGCAGCGGGAAACACCATATATTTT. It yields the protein CASQDRAAGNTIYF.

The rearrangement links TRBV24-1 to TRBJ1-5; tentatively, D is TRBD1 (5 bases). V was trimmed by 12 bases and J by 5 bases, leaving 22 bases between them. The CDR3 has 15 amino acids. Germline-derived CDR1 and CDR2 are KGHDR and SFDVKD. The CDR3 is CAAPGRVSIDQPQHF. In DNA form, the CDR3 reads TGTGCCGCCCCCGGCAGGGTGAGCATCGATCAGCCCCAGCATTTT.

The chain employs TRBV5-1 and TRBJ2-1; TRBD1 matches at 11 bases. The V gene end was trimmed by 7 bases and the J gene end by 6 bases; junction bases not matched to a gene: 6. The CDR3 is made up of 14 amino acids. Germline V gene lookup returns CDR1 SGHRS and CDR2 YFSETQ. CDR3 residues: CASRPDRGLNEQFF. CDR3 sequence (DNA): TGCGCCAGCCGGCCGGACAGGGGGCTCAATGAGCAGTTCTTC.

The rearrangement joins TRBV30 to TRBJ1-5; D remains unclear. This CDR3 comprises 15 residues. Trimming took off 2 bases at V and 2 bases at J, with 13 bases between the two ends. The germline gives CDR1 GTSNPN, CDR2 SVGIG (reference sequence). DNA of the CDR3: TGTGCCTGGAGTTTCGGGTCGGCGGGCAATCAGCCCCAGCATTTT. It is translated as CAWSFGSAGNQPQHF.

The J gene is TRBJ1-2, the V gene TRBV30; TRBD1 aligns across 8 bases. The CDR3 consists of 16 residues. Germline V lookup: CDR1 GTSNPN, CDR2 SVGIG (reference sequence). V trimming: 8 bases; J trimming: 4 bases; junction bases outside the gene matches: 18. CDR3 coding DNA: TGTGCCCTATTCCCTAGGTTCGGGACAGGAGCCTATGGCTACACCTTC. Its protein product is CALFPRFGTGAYGYTF.

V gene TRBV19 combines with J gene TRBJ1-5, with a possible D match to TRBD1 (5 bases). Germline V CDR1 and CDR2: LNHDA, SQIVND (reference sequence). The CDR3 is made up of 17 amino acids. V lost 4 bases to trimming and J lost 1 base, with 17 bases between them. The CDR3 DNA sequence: TGTGCCAGTAGTAAACGCGGGGGTAAGGGGAGCAATCAGCCCCAGCATTTT. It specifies CASSKRGGKGSNQPQHF.

CDR3 in amino acids: CASSEDGTSGVITDTQYF. In DNA, the CDR3 is TGTGCCAGCAGTGAAGATGGGACTAGCGGAGTAATCACAGATACGCAGTATTTT. This chain uses TRBV6-1 with TRBJ2-3; the match to TRBD2 covers 11 bases. Losses at the gene ends were 1 base for V and 2 bases for J; bases not matched to a gene: 8. Germline V gene lookup returns CDR1 MNHNS and CDR2 SASEGT. CDR3 length equals 18 residues.

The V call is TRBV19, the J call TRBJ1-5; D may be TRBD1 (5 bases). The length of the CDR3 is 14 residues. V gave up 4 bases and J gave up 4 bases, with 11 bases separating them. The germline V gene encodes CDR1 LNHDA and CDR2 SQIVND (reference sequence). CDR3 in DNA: TGTGCCAGTAGTACGACAGAAGGGAATCAGCCCCAGCATTTT. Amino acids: CASSTTEGNQPQHF.

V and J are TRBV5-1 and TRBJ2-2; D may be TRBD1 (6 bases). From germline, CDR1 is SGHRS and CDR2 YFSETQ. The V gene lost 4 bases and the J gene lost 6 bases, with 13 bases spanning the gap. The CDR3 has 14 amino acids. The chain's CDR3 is CASSPEAGAGELFF. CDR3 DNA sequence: TGCGCCAGCAGCCCCGAGGCAGGGGCCGGGGAGCTGTTTTTT.

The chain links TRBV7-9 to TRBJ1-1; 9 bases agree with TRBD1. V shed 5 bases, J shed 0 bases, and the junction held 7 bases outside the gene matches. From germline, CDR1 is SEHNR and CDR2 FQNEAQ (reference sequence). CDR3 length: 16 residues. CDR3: CASSPQGARVNTEAFF. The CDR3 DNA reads TGTGCCAGCAGCCCACAGGGGGCGAGGGTGAACACTGAAGCTTTCTTT.

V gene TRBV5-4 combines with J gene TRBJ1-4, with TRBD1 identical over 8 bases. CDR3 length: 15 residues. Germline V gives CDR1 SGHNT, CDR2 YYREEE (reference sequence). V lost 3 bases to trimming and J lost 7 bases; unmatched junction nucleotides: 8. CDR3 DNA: TGTGCCAGCAGCTCTGACAGGGGAATGGCTGAAAAACTGTTTTTT. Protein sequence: CASSSDRGMAEKLFF. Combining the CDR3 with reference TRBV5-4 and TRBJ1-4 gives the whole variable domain ETGVTQSPTHLIKTRGQQVTLRCSSQSGHNTVSWYQQALGQGPQFIFQYYREEENGRGNFPPRFSGLQFPNYSSELNVNALELDDSALYLCASSSDRGMAEKLFFGSGTQLSVL.

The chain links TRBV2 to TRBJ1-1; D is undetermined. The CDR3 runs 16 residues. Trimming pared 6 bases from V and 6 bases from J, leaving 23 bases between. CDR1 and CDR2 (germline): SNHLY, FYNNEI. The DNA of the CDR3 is TGTGCCAGCAGGGCCCAGGACTTACTCACGGGCGCTGAAGCTTTCTTT. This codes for CASRAQDLLTGAEAFF.

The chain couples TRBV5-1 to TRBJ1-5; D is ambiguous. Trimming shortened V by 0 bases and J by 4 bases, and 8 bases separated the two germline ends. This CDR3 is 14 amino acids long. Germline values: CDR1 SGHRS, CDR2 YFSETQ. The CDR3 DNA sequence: TGCGCCAGCAGCTTGGGTAGCAGTAATCAGCCCCAGCATTTT. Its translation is CASSLGSSNQPQHF.

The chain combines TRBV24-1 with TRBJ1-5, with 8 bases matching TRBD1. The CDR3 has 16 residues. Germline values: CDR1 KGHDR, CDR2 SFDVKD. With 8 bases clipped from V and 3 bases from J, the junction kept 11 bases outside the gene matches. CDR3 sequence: CATTDRVTGANQPQHF. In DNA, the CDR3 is TGTGCCACCACGGACAGGGTAACTGGGGCCAATCAGCCCCAGCATTTT.

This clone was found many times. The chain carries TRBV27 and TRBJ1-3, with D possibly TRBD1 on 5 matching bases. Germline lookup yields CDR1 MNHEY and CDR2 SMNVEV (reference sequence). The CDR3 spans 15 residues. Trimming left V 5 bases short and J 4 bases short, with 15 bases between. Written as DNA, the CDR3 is TGTGCCAGCAGTCCGGAAGGGGCATTGGGAAACACCATATATTTT. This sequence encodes CASSPEGALGNTIYF.

CDR3 DNA: TGTGCCAGCAGTGACTATGACAGGGGGTATGGCTACACCTTC. This codes for CASSDYDRGYGYTF. The chain employs TRBV6-4 and TRBJ1-2, with 9 positions matching TRBD1. The V gene end was trimmed by 1 base and the J gene end by 5 bases; junction bases not matched to a gene: 2. Germline V gene lookup returns CDR1 MRHNA and CDR2 SNTAGT. This CDR3 is built from 14 residues.

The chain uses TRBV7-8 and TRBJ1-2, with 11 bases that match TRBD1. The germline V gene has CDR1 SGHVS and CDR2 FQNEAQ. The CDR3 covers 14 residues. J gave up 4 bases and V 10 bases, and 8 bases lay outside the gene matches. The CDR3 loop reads CATGTGGTVYGYTF. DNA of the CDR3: TGTGCCACGGGGACAGGGGGGACGGTCTATGGCTACACCTTC.

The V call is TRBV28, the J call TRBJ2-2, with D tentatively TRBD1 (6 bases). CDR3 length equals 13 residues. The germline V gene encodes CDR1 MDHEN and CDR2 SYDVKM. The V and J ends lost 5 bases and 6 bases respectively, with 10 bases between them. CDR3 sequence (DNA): TGTGCCAGCAGTACACAGGGAGCCGGGGAGCTGTTTTTT. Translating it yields CASSTQGAGELFF.

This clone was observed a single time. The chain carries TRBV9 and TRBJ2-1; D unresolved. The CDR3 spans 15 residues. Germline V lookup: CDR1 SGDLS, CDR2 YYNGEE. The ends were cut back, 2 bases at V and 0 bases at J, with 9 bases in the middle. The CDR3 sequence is CASSVQPSSYNEQFF. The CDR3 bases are TGTGCCAGCAGCGTTCAACCGAGCTCCTACAATGAGCAGTTCTTC.

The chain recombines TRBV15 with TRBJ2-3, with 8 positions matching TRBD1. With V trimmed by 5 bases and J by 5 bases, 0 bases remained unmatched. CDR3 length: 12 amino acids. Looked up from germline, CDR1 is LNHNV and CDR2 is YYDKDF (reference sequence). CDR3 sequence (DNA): TGTGCCACCAGCGGACAGGGAGATACGCAGTATTTT. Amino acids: CATSGQGDTQYF.

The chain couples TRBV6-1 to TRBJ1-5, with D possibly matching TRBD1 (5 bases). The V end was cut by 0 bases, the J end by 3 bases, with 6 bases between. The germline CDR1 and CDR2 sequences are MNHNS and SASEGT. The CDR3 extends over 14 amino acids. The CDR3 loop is CASSEAGPNQPQHF. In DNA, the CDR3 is TGTGCCAGCAGTGAAGCGGGGCCCAATCAGCCCCAGCATTTT.

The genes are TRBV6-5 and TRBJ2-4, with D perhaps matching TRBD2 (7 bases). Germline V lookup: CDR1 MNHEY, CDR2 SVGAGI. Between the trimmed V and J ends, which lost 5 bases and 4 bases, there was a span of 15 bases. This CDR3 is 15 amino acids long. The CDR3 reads CASSLIRGAKNIQYF. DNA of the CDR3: TGTGCCAGCAGTCTCATTCGGGGGGCGAAAAACATTCAGTACTTC.

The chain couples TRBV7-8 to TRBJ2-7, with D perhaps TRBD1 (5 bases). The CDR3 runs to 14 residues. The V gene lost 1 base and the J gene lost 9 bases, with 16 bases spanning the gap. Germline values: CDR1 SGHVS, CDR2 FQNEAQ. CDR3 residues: CASSLDSTDNPQYV. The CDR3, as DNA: TGTGCCAGCAGCTTAGACTCCACGGACAACCCGCAGTACGTC.

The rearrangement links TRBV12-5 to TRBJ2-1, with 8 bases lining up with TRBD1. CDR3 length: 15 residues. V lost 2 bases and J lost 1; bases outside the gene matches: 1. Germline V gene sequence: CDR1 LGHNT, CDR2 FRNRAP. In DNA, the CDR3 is TGTGCTAGTGGTTTGACAGGGGGGTCCTACAATGAGCAGTTCTTC. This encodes CASGLTGGSYNEQFF. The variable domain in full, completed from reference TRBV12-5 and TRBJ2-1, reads DARVTQTPRHKVTEMGQEVTMRCQPILGHNTVFWYRQTMMQGLELLAYFRNRAPLDDSGMPKDRFSAEMPDATLATLKIQPSEPRDSAVYFCASGLTGGSYNEQFFGPGTRLTVL.

CDR3 in DNA: TGTGCCAGCAGCTTGGACTGGAGGGGCGGCAACACTGAAGCTTTCTTT. Encoded protein: CASSLDWRGGNTEAFF. The chain uses TRBV5-6 and TRBJ1-1, with D perhaps TRBD1 (5 bases). CDR1 is SGHDT, CDR2 YYEEEE, per germline. The CDR3 totals 16 residues. Trimming removed 0 bases at V and 2 bases at J, with 14 bases between.

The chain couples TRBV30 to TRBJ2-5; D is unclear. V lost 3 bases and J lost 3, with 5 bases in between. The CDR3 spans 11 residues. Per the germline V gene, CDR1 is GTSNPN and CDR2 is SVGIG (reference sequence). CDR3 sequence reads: CAWRAKETQYF. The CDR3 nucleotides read TGTGCCTGGAGAGCCAAAGAGACCCAGTACTTC.